These T cell receptor beta chains were read from a single sample in a study of T cell repertoires in cytomegalovirus infection. MiXCR, applied by TCRdb to the reads, yields one record per CDR3 protein. The top ten hold roughly 4% of the sample, which has under 350,000 distinct CDR3 sequences, 9.5% seen once. Input material: PBMCs. These receptors were taken from a human donor in good health (CMV status not recorded). Some clones in this sample may be carry-over from other donors' samples. The CDR3 runs from the conserved cysteine through the conserved F or W. The order of the fields is J gene, V gene, D gene, clone size, CDR3 protein, CDR3 DNA. The D gene is left open where the match is weak. Clone size appears in some rows only: once, few, many, or a class for an expanded clone.

>TRBJ1-5|TRBV12-3/TRBV12-4|NA|few
CASSLGVTQPQHF
TGTGCCAGCAGCCTCGGGGTAACCCAGCCCCAGCATTTT
>TRBJ2-7|TRBV7-2|TRBD1|many
CASSNNPTGGRYEQYF
TGTGCCAGCAGCAACAACCCGACAGGGGGCAGGTACGAGCAGTACTTC
>TRBJ1-3|TRBV25-1|TRBD1|few
CATLPQGIGNTIYF
TGTGCCACCTTACCACAGGGGATCGGAAACACCATATATTTT
>TRBJ2-5|TRBV7-2|NA|few
CASSLLRGQETQYF
TGTGCCAGCAGCTTATTGAGGGGGCAAGAGACCCAGTACTTC
>TRBJ1-5|TRBV11-2|NA|NA
CASSYNHGGRASNQPQHF
TGTGCCAGCAGCTACAATCACGGGGGCAGGGCAAGCAATCAGCCCCAGCATTTT
>TRBJ2-2|TRBV7-6|NA|many
CASSLGNTGELFF
TGTGCCAGCAGCTTAGGAAACACCGGGGAGCTGTTTTTT
>TRBJ1-2|TRBV15|NA|NA
CATSPRGGGHKLNYGYTF
TGTGCCACCAGCCCACGGGGCGGGGGCCACAAACTAAACTATGGCTACACCTTC
>TRBJ1-1|TRBV7-6|NA|NA
CASSLRSTVNTEAFF
TGTGCCAGCAGCCTAAGATCGACGGTGAACACTGAAGCTTTCTTT
>TRBJ1-5|TRBV4-2|NA|NA
CASSQDLYNQPQHF
TGTGCCAGCAGCCAAGATTTGTACAATCAGCCCCAGCATTTT
>TRBJ2-1|TRBV6-6|NA|NA
CASNLGGSYNEQFF
TGTGCCAGCAACCTAGGGGGCTCCTACAATGAGCAGTTCTTC
>TRBJ2-7|TRBV19|NA|NA
CASSGGTVINDEQYF
TGTGCCAGTAGTGGGGGGACAGTTATTAACGACGAGCAGTACTTC
>TRBJ1-5|TRBV6-5|NA|few
CASSYDYNQPQHF
TGTGCCAGCAGTTACGACTACAATCAGCCCCAGCATTTT
>TRBJ2-1|TRBV7-2|TRBD2|many
CASSLGSGSPYNEQFF
TGTGCCAGCAGTTTAGGGAGCGGGAGCCCCTACAATGAGCAGTTCTTC
>TRBJ1-5|TRBV2|NA|NA
CASSTLSNQPQHF
TGTGCCAGCTCGACACTTTCCAATCAGCCCCAGCATTTT
>TRBJ2-7|TRBV12-3/TRBV12-4|TRBD1|NA
CASTPTGTGSYEQYF
TGTGCCAGCACCCCGACCGGGACAGGCTCCTACGAGCAGTACTTC
>TRBJ2-7|TRBV7-2|NA|many
CASSFQASTYEQYF
TGTGCCAGCAGCTTTCAAGCTTCCACCTACGAGCAGTACTTC
>TRBJ1-6|TRBV7-2|TRBD1|NA
CASSLWGQGGSSYNSPLHF
TGTGCCAGCAGCTTATGGGGACAGGGCGGGAGCTCCTATAATTCACCCCTCCACTTT
>TRBJ1-1|TRBV28|TRBD1|many
CASSLRQGKTEAFF
TGTGCCAGCAGTCTTCGACAGGGGAAAACTGAAGCTTTCTTT